Here is one T cell receptor beta chain with its context. These data are taken from a study of T cell changes during pregnancy in multiple sclerosis. TCRdb's table, derived via immunoSEQ multiplex PCR, lists solely in-frame clones and lacks some. The sample includes approximately 90,000 clones, around 94% of them seen just once. Germline V gives CDR1 SGHAT, CDR2 FQNNGV. The CDR3 loop spans 16 amino acids. V was trimmed by 2 bases and J by 4 bases, leaving 15 bases between them. This sample comprised peripheral blood, obtained in the third trimester of pregnancy. This TCR derives from a female donor with multiple sclerosis, enrolled in a pregnancy study. The chain combines TRBV11-2 with TRBJ2-1; D gene ambiguous. CDR3 in DNA: TGTGCCAGCAGCTTACTAGAGGTGAACTTGTACAATGAGCAGTTCTTC. Its protein product is CASSLLEVNLYNEQFF.